Listed here are 8 T cell receptor beta chains from one sample, sequenced in a study of blood T cells in healthy people across ages. With a J-beta primer mix and a sample-barcoded 5' primer, a second PCR ran about 7 to 12 cycles. TCRdb ran MiXCR on the 5' RACE reads and lists one entry per CDR3 protein. The table includes hundreds of thousands of distinct CDR3 sequences, 60% to 80% detected once. Sample: blood. These receptors were taken from a man in his thirties or forties in good health.

The chain carries TRBV7-3 and TRBJ2-3, with TRBD2 matching over 10 bases. Germline V gene lookup returns CDR1 SGHTA and CDR2 FQGTGA. The trim removed 5 bases at V and 1 base at J, leaving 6 bases unmatched. The CDR3 contains 16 residues. The CDR3 bases are TGTGCCAGCAGCGCGCCCGGGACTAGCGGCACAGATACGCAGTATTTT. It codes for CASSAPGTSGTDTQYF. The full variable domain, its missing parts supplied by reference TRBV7-3 and TRBJ2-3, is GAGVSQTPSNKVTEKGKYVELRCDPISGHTALYWYRQSLGQGPEFLIYFQGTGAADDSGLPNDRFFAVRPEGSVSTLKIQRTERGDSAVYLCASSAPGTSGTDTQYFGPGTRLTVL.

The chain combines TRBV28 with TRBJ2-1; 9 bases match TRBD2. Germline V gene sequence: CDR1 MDHEN, CDR2 SYDVKM. With V trimmed by 1 base and J by 7 bases, 5 bases remained unmatched. The CDR3 has 15 residues. CDR3 nucleotide sequence: TGTGCCAGCAGTTTATCTGTTAGCGGGGGTAATGAGCAGTTCTTC. It specifies CASSLSVSGGNEQFF.

This clonotype has a handful of counts. The chain uses TRBV29-1 and TRBJ1-2; D is uncertain. Trimming stripped 7 bases from V and 0 bases from J, with 6 bases between. The CDR3 extends over 11 amino acids. Germline lookup yields CDR1 SQVTM and CDR2 ANQGSEA. CDR3 sequence (DNA): TGCAGCGAGCGGACTAACTATGGCTACACCTTC. Protein: CSERTNYGYTF.

The chain combines TRBV28 with TRBJ2-4, with D maybe TRBD1 (7 bases). Between the trimmed V and J ends, which lost 5 bases and 13 bases, there was a span of 18 bases. This CDR3 has 13 residues. Germline V gives CDR1 MDHEN, CDR2 SYDVKM. The CDR3 DNA is TGTGCCAGCAGTGGAGGGGGCGAAGGAGAGCAGTACTTC. Translating gives CASSGGGEGEQYF.

V and J are TRBV28 and TRBJ2-7; D is unresolved. CDR3 length: 14 amino acids. Trimming cost V 5 bases and J 3 bases, with 14 bases left between them. Looked up from germline, CDR1 is MDHEN and CDR2 is SYDVKM. CDR3 nucleotides: TGTGCCAGCAGTCCCTCTCGAGGCCTCTACGAGCAGTACTTC. Its translation: CASSPSRGLYEQYF.

The J gene is TRBJ1-1, the V gene TRBV18; D is ambiguous. Germline V gene lookup returns CDR1 KGHSH and CDR2 LQKENI. Trimming shortened V by 5 bases and J by 2 bases, and 9 bases separated the two germline ends. The CDR3 has 13 residues. This CDR3 is CASSGLLNTEAFF. The CDR3 nucleotides read TGTGCCAGCTCAGGTCTTCTAAACACTGAAGCTTTCTTT.

This sequence joins TRBV6-2 or TRBV6-3 and TRBJ2-1; D is undetermined. The germline gives CDR1 MNHEY, CDR2 SVGEGT. CDR3 length equals 12 residues. The V and J ends lost 0 bases and 10 bases respectively, with 7 bases between them. CDR3 loop: CASSYSRWEQFF. CDR3 sequence (DNA): TGTGCCAGCAGTTACTCGAGATGGGAGCAGTTCTTC.

The chain recombines TRBV4-2 with TRBJ2-4; D may be TRBD2 (7 bases). V dropped 0 bases and J dropped 8 bases, with 14 bases sitting between them. Germline CDR1 reads LGHNA; CDR2 reads YNFKEQ. This CDR3 spans 15 amino acids. The CDR3, as DNA: TGTGCCAGCAGCCAAGATCTCGGGGGGCCGTACATTCAGTACTTC. Amino acids: CASSQDLGGPYIQYF.